The 5 T cell receptor beta chains listed next were all sequenced from one sample in a study of blood T cell repertoires in COVID-19. Assay used: immunoSEQ multiplex PCR; TCRdb lists only in-frame clones, some missing. The repertoire includes 150,000 to 200,000 clones, more than 75% of them detected once, and about 4.2% sits in the top ten. The sequenced sample consisted of peripheral blood. Receptors were obtained from a human donor in a cohort sampled during active COVID-19.

This clone was seen more than once but under ten times. The rearrangement joins TRBV5-1 to TRBJ1-4, with D perhaps matching TRBD1 (6 bases). The CDR3 totals 15 residues. Germline V gene lookup returns CDR1 SGHRS and CDR2 YFSETQ. With 4 bases removed from V and 5 bases from J, the gap between germline ends came to 15 bases. CDR3 bases: TGCGCCAGCAGCCCGTCCGCGACAGGAAATGAAAAACTGTTTTTT. It yields the protein CASSPSATGNEKLFF. The complete variable domain, with remaining parts taken from reference TRBV5-1 and TRBJ1-4, reads KAGVTQTPRYLIKTRGQQVTLSCSPISGHRSVSWYQQTPGQGLQFLFEYFSETQRNKGNFPGRFSGRQFSNSRSEMNVSTLELGDSALYLCASSPSATGNEKLFFGSGTQLSVL.

The chain recombines TRBV6-2 or TRBV6-3 with TRBJ2-3; D ambiguous. Germline V lookup: CDR1 MNHEY, CDR2 SVGEGT. The CDR3 has 16 amino acids. Deletions cut 5 bases from V and 0 bases from J, with 15 bases between. The CDR3 DNA sequence: TGTGCCAGCAGTCCCCGTGGTAAAACTAGCACAGATACGCAGTATTTT. Translating gives CASSPRGKTSTDTQYF.

The rearrangement uses TRBV11-2 and TRBJ2-7; D may be TRBD2 (6 bases). Germline V gene lookup returns CDR1 SGHAT and CDR2 FQNNGV. V shed 2 bases and J shed 10 bases, with 15 bases lying between them. This CDR3 spans 13 amino acids. The CDR3 DNA reads as TGTGCCAGCAGCTTATCGGGGCCAGCGGGCCAGTACTTC. Translation: CASSLSGPAGQYF.

The gene calls are TRBV7-9 and TRBJ1-3; unclear D gene. This CDR3 region has 15 residues. Germline CDR1 reads SEHNR; CDR2 reads FQNEAQ (reference sequence). Between the trimmed V and J ends, which lost 1 base and 0 bases, there was a span of 7 bases. The DNA for the CDR3 is TGTGCCAGCAGCTTAGGGGGAGACTCTGGAAACACCATATATTTT. Its translation is CASSLGGDSGNTIYF.

V is TRBV11-3 and J is TRBJ2-7; D possibly corresponds to TRBD1 (6 bases). The length of the CDR3 is 16 residues. CDR1 is SGHNT, CDR2 YENEEA, per germline. V was shortened by 5 bases and J by 0 bases, with 17 bases between the two germline ends. This CDR3 reads CASSKEGTDSSYEQYF. Here the CDR3 DNA reads TGTGCCAGCAGCAAAGAGGGGACGGACAGCTCCTACGAGCAGTACTTC.